This T cell receptor beta chain appears in the sequencing data of a study of T cells after yellow fever vaccination. Across the whole study: For low cell numbers, libraries were made with SMART-Seq v4 Ultra Low Input. Study conclusions and caveats: Post-booster repertoires contained most primary-vaccination clones again (roughly 96% CD4, around 89% CD8).

Per germline, CDR1 DFQATT and CDR2 SNEGSKA (reference sequence). The CDR3 length is 17 residues. The V gene end was trimmed by 4 bases and the J gene end by 6 bases; junction bases not matched to a gene: 10. Many counts were recorded for this clonotype. What it recognizes is unknown. Each CDR3 protein is one row after TCRdb ran MiXCR on the 5' RACE reads. Here the sample spans under 300,000 distinct CDR3 sequences, 6.9% being singletons. Sequenced here: CD4+ T cells sorted from PBMCs, sampled 15 days after the yellow fever booster vaccination. The sequence derives from a man aged 25-40 years who received the YFV17D yellow fever vaccine. The chain recombines TRBV20-1 with TRBJ2-1; 15 nucleotides agree with TRBD2. This CDR3 is CSATRTSGRAYFNEQFF. CDR3 nucleotides: TGCAGTGCTACAAGGACTAGCGGGAGGGCCTATTTCAATGAGCAGTTCTTC.